Below are 14 T cell receptor beta chains sequenced from a single sample in a study of shared clonotypes between healthy human individuals. TCRdb's copy holds only in-frame clones and misses some; the assay was immunoSEQ multiplex PCR. This table holds about 710,000 clones, roughly two thirds found once. Sequencing was done on a sample of memory CD4+ T cells sorted from blood. Indicated subset: CD45RA-negative fraction. The receptors originated from a woman aged 25 to 39 in good health.

This chain joins TRBV5-1 and TRBJ1-5; D is unclear. Germline V gene lookup returns CDR1 SGHRS and CDR2 YFSETQ. The V gene lost 1 base and the J gene lost 5 bases, with 10 bases spanning the gap. This CDR3 is 14 amino acids long. The CDR3 loop reads CASSLLGMDQPQHF. The CDR3 coding sequence is TGCGCCAGCAGCTTGTTGGGGATGGATCAGCCCCAGCATTTT.

This clone has more than one count but fewer than ten. V gene TRBV9 combines with J gene TRBJ2-1; 7 nucleotides agree with TRBD2. V lost 4 bases and J lost 8; bases outside the gene matches: 3. This CDR3 contains 12 residues. Germline V gene data show CDR1 as SGDLS and CDR2 as YYNGEE. As DNA, the CDR3 is TGTGCCAGCAGCCCGGGAGGTTATGAGCAGTTCTTC. This translates into CASSPGGYEQFF.

The CDR3 DNA is TGTGCCAGCTCACTAAGAACAGATTCTGGAAACACCATATATTTT. Its translation: CASSLRTDSGNTIYF. The V call is TRBV18, the J call TRBJ1-3; D is unresolved. CDR3 length: 15 amino acids. V was pared by 4 bases and J by 1 base, with 11 bases between. CDR1 and CDR2 from the germline V gene are KGHSH and LQKENI. Full variable domain (remainder filled in from reference TRBV18 and TRBJ1-3): NAGVMQNPRHLVRRRGQEARLRCSPMKGHSHVYWYRQLPEEGLKFMVYLQKENIIDESGMPKERFSAEFPKEGPSILRIQQVVRGDSAAYFCASSLRTDSGNTIYFGEGSWLTVV.

The gene calls are TRBV5-5 and TRBJ1-5; D not certain. V dropped 1 base and J dropped 4 bases, with 12 bases sitting between them. Germline values: CDR1 SGHKS, CDR2 YYEKEE (reference sequence). CDR3 length equals 15 residues. DNA of the CDR3: TGTGCCAGCAGCTTGTCGGGAAAGTCTAATCAGCCCCAGCATTTT. Protein: CASSLSGKSNQPQHF.

The chain joins TRBV18 to TRBJ1-1; 7 nucleotides match TRBD1. The trim removed 3 bases at V and 1 base at J, leaving 11 bases unmatched. The CDR3 extends over 17 amino acids. The V gene's germline CDR1 is KGHSH and CDR2 LQKENI. The DNA for the CDR3 is TGTGCCAGCTCACCCCGACGAACAGGGGTAGCGAACACTGAAGCTTTCTTT. Amino acid sequence: CASSPRRTGVANTEAFF.

This clone has ten or more counts. This same CDR3 is encoded by further DNA sequences in the sample. The J gene is TRBJ2-1, the V gene TRBV5-1; 11 positions agree with TRBD2. The CDR3 has 15 amino acids. Germline V gene data show CDR1 as SGHRS and CDR2 as YFSETQ. V lost 4 bases, J lost 3 bases, and 3 bases stayed unmatched. DNA of the CDR3: TGCGCCAGCAGCCTAGGGACTAGCGGCTACAATGAGCAGTTCTTC. Amino acids: CASSLGTSGYNEQFF.

J is TRBJ2-5 and V is TRBV13; 7 bases are a match to TRBD2. The germline CDR1 and CDR2 sequences are PRHDT and FYEKMQ (reference sequence). Trimming at V came to 5 bases and at J to 5 bases, leaving 8 bases not matched to a gene. The CDR3 runs to 14 residues. DNA of the CDR3: TGTGCCAGCAGCCCATTGGGGGAGGGGGAGACCCAGTACTTC. Translating it yields CASSPLGEGETQYF.

As for this clone: Within the sample, other DNA sequences also encode this same CDR3. The V call is TRBV11-2, the J call TRBJ2-5, with TRBD2 matching 13 bases. CDR1 is SGHAT, CDR2 FQNNGV, per germline. Unmatched junction bases numbered 1, after V lost 4 bases and J lost 5 bases. This CDR3 spans 14 amino acids. The CDR3: CASSWGLAGETQYF. For the CDR3, the DNA is TGTGCCAGCAGCTGGGGACTAGCGGGGGAGACCCAGTACTTC.

The V gene is TRBV28, the J gene TRBJ1-1; D is possibly TRBD1 (5 bases). CDR1 is MDHEN, CDR2 SYDVKM, per germline. The CDR3 length is 12 residues. V was trimmed by 4 bases and J by 7 bases, leaving 10 bases between them. For the CDR3, the DNA is TGTGCCAGCAGTTCAGGGACGGTTGAAGCTTTCTTT. The encoded protein is CASSSGTVEAFF. The complete variable domain, with remaining parts taken from reference TRBV28 and TRBJ1-1, reads DVKVTQSSRYLVKRTGEKVFLECVQDMDHENMFWYRQDPGLGLRLIYFSYDVKMKEKGDIPEGYSVSREKKERFSLILESASTNQTSMYLCASSSGTVEAFFGQGTRLTVV.

The rearrangement uses TRBV20-1 and TRBJ2-5; D not resolved. The end of the DNA aligns better with TRBJ2-7, so the J call may be wrong. CDR1 and CDR2 (germline): DFQATT, SNEGSKA (reference sequence). The CDR3 consists of 11 residues. CDR3 amino acids: CSARGGYEQYF. The CDR3 DNA reads as TGCAGTGCTAGGGGCGGCTACGAGCAGTACTTC.

This clone has a handful of counts. The chain employs TRBV11-2 and TRBJ2-5; TRBD1 aligns across 8 bases. CDR3 length: 14 amino acids. Germline values: CDR1 SGHAT, CDR2 FQNNGV. The junction had 5 bases not matched to a gene; V was cut back by 4 bases and J by 4 bases. The CDR3 reads CASSSQGTGETQYF. The CDR3, as DNA: TGTGCCAGCAGCTCTCAGGGGACAGGAGAGACCCAGTACTTC.

The chain employs TRBV5-1 and TRBJ2-7; 8 nucleotides line up with TRBD1. The CDR3 sequence is 15 residues long. Germline CDR1 is SGHRS and CDR2 is YFSETQ. Unmatched junction bases numbered 6, after V lost 1 base and J lost 3 bases. In nucleotides, the CDR3 is TGCGCCAGCAGCTTGCAGGGGGCAGCTCTCTACGAGCAGTACTTC. This codes for CASSLQGAALYEQYF.

This sequence joins TRBV5-1 and TRBJ2-5; the match to TRBD2 covers 10 bases. CDR1 and CDR2 from the germline V gene are SGHRS and YFSETQ. Germline trimming cut 4 bases from V and 1 base from J; bases unmatched to any gene: 4. This CDR3 contains 15 residues. Here the CDR3 DNA reads TGCGCCAGCAGCGGTAGGACTAGCGGCCAAGAGACCCAGTACTTC. Translation: CASSGRTSGQETQYF.

Remarks on this clone: A read error likely explains this, since a far larger clone differs by one base. This CDR3 is CASSMTPGANEKLFF. CDR3 coding DNA: TGTGCCAGCAGCATGACACCCGGGGCTAATGAAAAACTGTTTTTT. The chain employs TRBV5-4 and TRBJ1-4; D gene uncertain. The germline gives CDR1 SGHNT, CDR2 YYREEE (reference sequence). With 4 bases removed from V and 3 bases from J, the gap between germline ends came to 13 bases. This CDR3 contains 15 residues. The variable domain in full, completed from reference TRBV5-4 and TRBJ1-4, reads ETGVTQSPTHLIKTRGQQVTLRCSSQSGHNTVSWYQQALGQGPQFIFQYYREEENGRGNFPPRFSGLQFPNYSSELNVNALELDDSALYLCASSMTPGANEKLFFGSGTQLSVL.